These 31 T cell receptor beta chains came from one sample sequenced in a study of CD4+ T cells in melanoma (dated by TCRdb to the early 2020s). Receptor amplification or capture employed the immunoSEQ multiplex PCR assay. The immuneACCESS repertoire file appears here via TCRdb, limited to in-frame rearrangements. These files lack a portion of the clones; in checked studies, under half of the deficit traces to unresolved V genes, and the cause of the others is not known. Across this sample there are some 14,000 clones, with about 66% seen only once. In total, the top ten clones hold approximately 14% of the sample. Sequencing was carried out using cells from a culture (not recorded whether cultured in vitro). These receptor sequences come from a human donor with melanoma.

The chain uses TRBV27 and TRBJ1-6; D remains unclear. The CDR3 contains 14 residues. V was trimmed by 5 bases and J by 8 bases, leaving 13 bases between them. Germline-derived CDR1 and CDR2 are MNHEY and SMNVEV (reference sequence). CDR3 sequence: CASSPQLSHSPLHF. The CDR3 DNA sequence: TGTGCCAGCAGTCCTCAGTTGTCTCATTCACCCCTCCACTTT.

This clone was detected only once. The V call is TRBV2, the J call TRBJ1-4, with 7 nucleotides matching TRBD1. The junction had 10 bases not matched to a gene; V was cut back by 4 bases and J by 5 bases. The length of the CDR3 is 16 residues. Germline V gives CDR1 SNHLY, CDR2 FYNNEI. The CDR3 nucleotides are TGTGCCAGCAGTGCGGGAACAGGGGCACGGAATGAAAAACTGTTTTTT. The encoded protein is CASSAGTGARNEKLFF.

The rearrangement links TRBV11-2 to TRBJ1-1, with D perhaps matching TRBD1 (6 bases). In germline, CDR1 is SGHAT, CDR2 FQNNGV. V lost 6 bases and J lost 1, with 9 bases in between. CDR3 length: 13 residues. As DNA, the CDR3 is TGTGCCAGCAGTGGGGGGCAGAACACTGAAGCTTTCTTT. It specifies CASSGGQNTEAFF.

The V and J genes are TRBV27 and TRBJ2-1; no firm D call. Germline CDR1 MNHEY, CDR2 SMNVEV (reference sequence). V lost 4 bases and J lost 6, with 22 bases in between. The CDR3 is 17 residues long. CDR3: CASSSLRVSRTPNEQFF. In DNA form, the CDR3 reads TGTGCCAGCAGTTCCTTAAGGGTTTCCCGGACCCCCAATGAGCAGTTCTTC.

This rearrangement joins TRBV7-8 to TRBJ1-6; D unclear. The CDR3 runs 16 residues. Trimming removed 5 bases from V and 4 bases from J, with 15 bases in between. Germline values: CDR1 SGHVS, CDR2 FQNEAQ. CDR3 bases: TGTGCCAGCAGCACGGGGTCGGGGTTTTATAATTCACCCCTCCACTTT. The encoded protein is CASSTGSGFYNSPLHF.

The J gene is TRBJ2-3, the V gene TRBV6-5, with D possibly TRBD2 on 5 matching bases. The CDR3 runs to 16 residues. Germline V gene lookup returns CDR1 MNHEY and CDR2 SVGAGI. Trimming removed 4 bases from V and 5 bases from J, with 19 bases in between. The CDR3 protein is CASSSTFGGPGDTQYF. CDR3 DNA: TGTGCCAGCAGTTCGACCTTTGGCGGGCCCGGAGATACGCAGTATTTT.

V and J are TRBV15 and TRBJ2-2, with a weak D call TRBD2 (5 bases). The CDR3 runs 15 residues. V was trimmed by 3 bases and J by 5 bases, leaving 13 bases between them. Germline assignment: CDR1 LNHNV and CDR2 YYDKDF (reference sequence). The CDR3 region has the DNA TGTGCCACCAGCAGTGTCGGGGAAGATACCGGGGAGCTGTTTTTT. Its protein product is CATSSVGEDTGELFF.

The V and J genes are TRBV30 and TRBJ2-2, with no clear D. CDR1 is GTSNPN, CDR2 SVGIG, per germline (reference sequence). The V end was cut by 2 bases, the J end by 2 bases, with 9 bases between. This CDR3 spans 14 amino acids. CDR3 loop: CAWSLGFNTGELFF. The CDR3 DNA sequence: TGTGCCTGGAGTTTGGGCTTTAACACCGGGGAGCTGTTTTTT.

This clone was picked up one time. The V and J genes are TRBV4-1 and TRBJ1-2, with TRBD1 identical over 7 bases. This CDR3 region has 16 residues. CDR1 and CDR2 (germline): MGHRA, YSYEKL. The ends lost 2 bases at V and 3 bases at J; junction bases unmatched: 9. The CDR3 nucleotides read TGCGCCAGCAGCCAAACCCAGGACAGGACCTACTATGGCTACACCTTC. Its protein product is CASSQTQDRTYYGYTF.

The CDR3: CASSQVGSAANTEAFF. The CDR3 DNA is TGCGCCAGCAGCCAAGTAGGTTCGGCGGCTAACACTGAAGCTTTCTTT. This chain joins TRBV4-1 and TRBJ1-1; D not resolved. This CDR3 region has 16 residues. The V gene lost 1 base and the J gene lost 2 bases, with 14 bases spanning the gap. CDR1 MGHRA and CDR2 YSYEKL come from the germline V gene.

The V and J genes are TRBV7-4 and TRBJ1-1; 7 bases map to TRBD1. Trimming took 2 bases from V and 5 from J; bases not matched to a gene: 5. The V gene's germline CDR1 is SGHVT and CDR2 SQSDAQ. This CDR3 region has 14 residues. The CDR3 spells CASSLSWDRTEAFF. For the CDR3, the DNA is TGTGCCAGCAGCTTATCATGGGACAGAACTGAAGCTTTCTTT.

The chain carries TRBV5-1 and TRBJ2-7; D is possibly TRBD1 (6 bases). Germline CDR1 reads SGHRS; CDR2 reads YFSETQ. V was cut by 7 bases and J by 0 bases, with 17 bases left in between. The CDR3 is made up of 15 amino acids. Here the CDR3 DNA reads TGCGCCAGCGGGGCCGCCGACAGGAGCTCCTACGAGCAGTACTTC. Encoded protein: CASGAADRSSYEQYF. The full variable domain, with the rest looked up from reference TRBV5-1 and TRBJ2-7, is KAGVTQTPRYLIKTRGQQVTLSCSPISGHRSVSWYQQTPGQGLQFLFEYFSETQRNKGNFPGRFSGRQFSNSRSEMNVSTLELGDSALYLCASGAADRSSYEQYFGPGTRLTVT.

A few counts support this clone. The chain recombines TRBV27 with TRBJ1-2; no definite D call. V dropped 4 bases and J dropped 8 bases, with 17 bases sitting between them. The CDR3 spans 14 residues. Germline CDR1 MNHEY, CDR2 SMNVEV (reference sequence). DNA for the CDR3: TGTGCCAGCAGTTCCTCGGGAGGTCTGATCGGCTACACCTTC. Translating it yields CASSSSGGLIGYTF.

CDR3 in DNA: TGTGCCAGTAGTATGCGGCAGCTATACAATGAGCAGTTCTTC. Protein sequence: CASSMRQLYNEQFF. J is TRBJ2-1 and V is TRBV19; D not certain. Germline assignment: CDR1 LNHDA and CDR2 SQIVND (reference sequence). V was cut by 3 bases and J by 4 bases, with 10 bases left in between. The CDR3 runs 14 residues. Drawing the rest from reference TRBV19 and TRBJ2-1, the complete variable domain is DGGITQSPKYLFRKEGQNVTLSCEQNLNHDAMYWYRQDPGQGLRLIYYSQIVNDFQKGDIAEGYSVSREKKESFPLTVTSAQKNPTAFYLCASSMRQLYNEQFFGPGTRLTVL.

This clone was counted between two and nine times. The V call is TRBV5-1, the J call TRBJ1-2; tentative D call: TRBD1 (6 bases). Germline V gene sequence: CDR1 SGHRS, CDR2 YFSETQ. CDR3 length: 14 residues. V was shortened by 0 bases and J by 9 bases, with 15 bases between the two germline ends. CDR3 DNA sequence: TGCGCCAGCAGCTTGGCCGGGCAGGGGTTTAGCTACACCTTC. Translating gives CASSLAGQGFSYTF.

V usage is TRBV2 and J usage is TRBJ2-1, with unresolved D. The CDR3 has 16 amino acids. Germline V gene data show CDR1 as SNHLY and CDR2 as FYNNEI. Trimming shortened V by 7 bases and J by 4 bases, and 20 bases separated the two germline ends. CDR3 region: CASMDGVSLDYNEQFF. The CDR3 nucleotides are TGTGCCAGCATGGACGGAGTGAGCCTCGATTACAATGAGCAGTTCTTC. Full variable domain (remainder filled in from reference TRBV2 and TRBJ2-1): EPEVTQTPSHQVTQMGQEVILRCVPISNHLYFYWYRQILGQKVEFLVSFYNNEISEKSEIFDDQFSVERPDGSNFTLKIRSTKLEDSAMYFCASMDGVSLDYNEQFFGPGTRLTVL.

The genes are TRBV7-3 and TRBJ2-1, with D perhaps assigned TRBD1 or TRBD2 (5 bases each). This CDR3 contains 17 residues. Germline V CDR1 and CDR2: SGHTA, FQGTGA. Trimming took off 6 bases at V and 4 bases at J, with 22 bases between the two ends. CDR3 region: CASSQPVSGQPYNEQFF. The CDR3 region has the DNA TGTGCCAGCAGTCAACCAGTCAGCGGACAACCTTACAATGAGCAGTTCTTC.

The chain joins TRBV7-6 to TRBJ2-3; D is uncertain. The germline CDR1 and CDR2 sequences are SGHVS and FNYEAQ. The CDR3 contains 12 residues. V dropped 2 bases and J dropped 5 bases, with 5 bases sitting between them. The DNA of the CDR3 is TGTGCCAGCAGCTTAACCGGAGATACGCAGTATTTT. This sequence encodes CASSLTGDTQYF. Based on the CDR3 plus reference TRBV7-6 and TRBJ2-3, the full variable domain is GAGVSQSPRYKVTKRGQDVALRCDPISGHVSLYWYRQALGQGPEFLTYFNYEAQQDKSGLPNDRFSAERPEGSISTLTIQRTEQRDSAMYRCASSLTGDTQYFGPGTRLTVL.

This clone came up a few times. This rearrangement joins TRBV15 to TRBJ2-5; 9 positions agree with TRBD1. The CDR3 loop spans 15 amino acids. With V trimmed by 5 bases and J by 5 bases, 9 bases remained unmatched. Per germline, CDR1 LNHNV and CDR2 YYDKDF (reference sequence). The CDR3 region has the DNA TGTGCCACCAGCTCCGGACAGGGGATTGGGGAGACCCAGTACTTC. Encoded protein: CATSSGQGIGETQYF.

CDR3 sequence: CASSLVSGANVLTF. CDR3 coding DNA: TGTGCCAGCAGCTTAGTGTCTGGGGCCAACGTCCTGACTTTC. The chain is built from TRBV13 and TRBJ2-6; D unclear. Trimming pared 1 base from V and 1 base from J, leaving 2 bases between. Germline assignment: CDR1 PRHDT and CDR2 FYEKMQ (reference sequence). The CDR3 spans 14 residues.

This clone has a handful of counts. The J gene is TRBJ2-5, the V gene TRBV5-1; 7 bases align to TRBD1. The germline CDR1 and CDR2 sequences are SGHRS and YFSETQ. Trimming cost V 4 bases and J 5 bases; bases outside gene matches: 8. The CDR3 is 14 residues long. DNA of the CDR3: TGCGCCAGCAGCCCACAGGGGCTTCGGGAGACCCAGTACTTC. It codes for CASSPQGLRETQYF.

The chain has TRBV4-1 and TRBJ1-2, with D possibly matching TRBD1 (5 bases). V gave up 1 base and J gave up 9 bases, with 21 bases separating them. This CDR3 has 16 residues. Germline CDR1 is MGHRA and CDR2 is YSYEKL. CDR3 bases: TGCGCCAGCAGCCAAGCCCCTATTAGACAGAGATCACGCTACACCTTC. Translated, it gives CASSQAPIRQRSRYTF.

The chain is built from TRBV27 and TRBJ1-3; D is unresolved. CDR1 and CDR2 (germline): MNHEY, SMNVEV (reference sequence). The CDR3 covers 14 residues. With 5 bases removed from V and 0 bases from J, the gap between germline ends came to 8 bases. CDR3 DNA sequence: TGTGCCAGCAGTGCCACCGTCTCTGGAAACACCATATATTTT. Its translation: CASSATVSGNTIYF.

The chain uses TRBV5-5 and TRBJ2-3; 10 bases align to TRBD2. The CDR3 spans 16 residues. Germline CDR1 SGHKS, CDR2 YYEKEE (reference sequence). Trimming removed 1 base from V and 2 bases from J; junction bases left unmatched: 4. CDR3 protein: CASSLIAGGPTDTQYF. The CDR3 nucleotides read TGTGCCAGCAGCTTGATAGCGGGGGGCCCCACAGATACGCAGTATTTT.

There are a few counts of this clone. The chain links TRBV5-1 to TRBJ1-3, with 7 bases aligning to TRBD1. The germline gives CDR1 SGHRS, CDR2 YFSETQ. The CDR3 has 14 amino acids. V was pared by 0 bases and J by 4 bases, with 1 base of the junction left unmatched. The CDR3 spells CASSLAGQGNTIYF. The CDR3 coding sequence is TGCGCCAGCAGCTTGGCGGGACAGGGAAACACCATATATTTT. Full variable domain (rest looked up from reference TRBV5-1 and TRBJ1-3): KAGVTQTPRYLIKTRGQQVTLSCSPISGHRSVSWYQQTPGQGLQFLFEYFSETQRNKGNFPGRFSGRQFSNSRSEMNVSTLELGDSALYLCASSLAGQGNTIYFGEGSWLTVV.

This chain joins TRBV6-5 and TRBJ1-2; perhaps TRBD1 as D (6 bases). The V end lost 7 bases, the J end lost 0 bases, and 15 bases lay between the germline ends. This CDR3 has 15 residues. Germline V gives CDR1 MNHEY, CDR2 SVGAGI. The CDR3 here is CASKETGLANYGYTF. CDR3 nucleotides: TGTGCCAGCAAGGAGACAGGACTAGCTAACTATGGCTACACCTTC.

The J gene is TRBJ2-3, the V gene TRBV5-1; 7 nucleotides align to TRBD1. V was pared by 1 base and J by 4 bases, with 0 bases of the junction left unmatched. This CDR3 contains 13 residues. Germline V lookup: CDR1 SGHRS, CDR2 YFSETQ. The CDR3 spells CASSLQGADTQYF. CDR3 bases: TGCGCCAGCAGCTTGCAGGGGGCAGATACGCAGTATTTT.

Concerning this clone: Different DNA sequences within this sample yield the same CDR3. The chain is built from TRBV5-1 and TRBJ1-2; 9 positions match TRBD1. V lost 3 bases and J lost 5; bases outside the gene matches: 8. The CDR3 totals 15 residues. Looked up from germline, CDR1 is SGHRS and CDR2 is YFSETQ. CDR3 sequence: CASSWGDRESYGYTF. CDR3 in DNA: TGCGCCAGCAGCTGGGGGGACAGGGAAAGTTATGGCTACACCTTC.

J is TRBJ2-3 and V is TRBV9; D perhaps matches TRBD2 (6 bases). V lost 3 bases, J lost 4 bases, and 24 bases lay in between. This CDR3 is built from 18 residues. Germline lookup yields CDR1 SGDLS and CDR2 YYNGEE. The CDR3 DNA is TGTGCCAGCAGCGACCACGTAAACAGGTTACGCGGGGCAGATACGCAGTATTTT. This sequence encodes CASSDHVNRLRGADTQYF.

This clone is labeled as medium-sized. The chain combines TRBV7-2 with TRBJ1-3; D is unresolved. Germline CDR1 SGHTA, CDR2 FQGNSA. The V end was cut by 5 bases, the J end by 7 bases, with 12 bases between. The CDR3 contains 13 residues. The CDR3 is CASSPGPSNTIYF. Here the CDR3 DNA reads TGTGCCAGCAGCCCCGGGCCCAGCAACACCATATATTTT. The full variable domain, with the rest looked up from reference TRBV7-2 and TRBJ1-3, is GAGVSQSPSNKVTEKGKDVELRCDPISGHTALYWYRQSLGQGLEFLIYFQGNSAPDKSGLPSDRFSAERTGGSVSTLTIQRTQQEDSAVYLCASSPGPSNTIYFGEGSWLTVV.

The chain uses TRBV18 and TRBJ1-1; D uncertain. V was pared by 3 bases and J by 2 bases, with 7 bases between. Germline lookup yields CDR1 KGHSH and CDR2 LQKENI. This CDR3 region has 13 residues. This CDR3 is CASSPDINTEAFF. The CDR3 nucleotides read TGTGCCAGCTCACCTGACATAAACACTGAAGCTTTCTTT.